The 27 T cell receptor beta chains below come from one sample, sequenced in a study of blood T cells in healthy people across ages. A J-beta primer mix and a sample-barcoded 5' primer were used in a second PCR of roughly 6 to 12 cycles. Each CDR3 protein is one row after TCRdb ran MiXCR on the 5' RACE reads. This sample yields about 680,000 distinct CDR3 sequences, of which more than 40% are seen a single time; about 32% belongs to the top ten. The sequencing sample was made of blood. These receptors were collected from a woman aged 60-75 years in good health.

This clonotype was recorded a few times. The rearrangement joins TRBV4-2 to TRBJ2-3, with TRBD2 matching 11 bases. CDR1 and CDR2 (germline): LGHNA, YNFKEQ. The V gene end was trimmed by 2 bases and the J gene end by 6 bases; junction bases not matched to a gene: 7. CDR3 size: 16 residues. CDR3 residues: CASSQTTSGSRDTQYF. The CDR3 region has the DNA TGTGCCAGCAGCCAAACCACTAGCGGGAGTAGGGATACGCAGTATTTT.

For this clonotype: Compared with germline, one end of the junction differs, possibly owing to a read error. CDR3 amino acids: CSAKGAVNQPRHF. The CDR3 DNA follows: TGCAGTGCTAAGGGGGCAGTCAATCAGCCCCGGCATTTT. The rearrangement links TRBV20-1 to TRBJ1-5; 7 positions match TRBD1. CDR3 length equals 13 residues. Germline lookup yields CDR1 DFQATT and CDR2 SNEGSKA (reference sequence).

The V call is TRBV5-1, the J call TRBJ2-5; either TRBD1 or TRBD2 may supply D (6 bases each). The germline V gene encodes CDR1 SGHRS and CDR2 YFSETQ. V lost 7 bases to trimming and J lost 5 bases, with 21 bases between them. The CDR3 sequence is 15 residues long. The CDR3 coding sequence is TGCGCCAGCGGCCCGAGGGGGGTTCTCGAGGAGACCCAGTACTTC. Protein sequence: CASGPRGVLEETQYF.

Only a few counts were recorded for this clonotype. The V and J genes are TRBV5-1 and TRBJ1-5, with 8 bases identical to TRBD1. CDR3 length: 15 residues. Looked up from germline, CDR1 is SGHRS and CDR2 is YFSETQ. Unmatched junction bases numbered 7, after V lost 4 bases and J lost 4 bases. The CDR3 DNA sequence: TGCGCCAGCAGCCCTGGACAGGGAGGTAATCAGCCCCAGCATTTT. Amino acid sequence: CASSPGQGGNQPQHF.

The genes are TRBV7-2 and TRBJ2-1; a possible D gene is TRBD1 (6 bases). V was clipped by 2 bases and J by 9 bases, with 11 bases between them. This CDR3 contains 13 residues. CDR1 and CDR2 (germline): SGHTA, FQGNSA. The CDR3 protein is CASSLLLGGEQFF. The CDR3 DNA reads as TGTGCCAGCAGCTTACTTCTAGGGGGTGAGCAGTTCTTC.

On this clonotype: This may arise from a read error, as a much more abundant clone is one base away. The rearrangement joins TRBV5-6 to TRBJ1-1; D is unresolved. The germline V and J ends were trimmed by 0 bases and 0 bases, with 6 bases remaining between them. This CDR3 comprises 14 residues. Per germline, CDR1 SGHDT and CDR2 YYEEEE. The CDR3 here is CASSLGPLNTEAFF. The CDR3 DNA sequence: TGTGCCAGCAGCTTGGGCCCGTTGAACACTGAAGCTTTCTTT.

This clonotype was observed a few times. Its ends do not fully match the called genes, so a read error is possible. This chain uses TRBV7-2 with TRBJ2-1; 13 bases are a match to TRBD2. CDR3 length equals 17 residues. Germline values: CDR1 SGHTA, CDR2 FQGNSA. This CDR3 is CASSLAGLAGVSNEQFF. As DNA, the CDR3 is TGTGCCAGCAGTTTAGCTGGACTAGCGGGAGTATCCAATGAGCAGTTCTTC.

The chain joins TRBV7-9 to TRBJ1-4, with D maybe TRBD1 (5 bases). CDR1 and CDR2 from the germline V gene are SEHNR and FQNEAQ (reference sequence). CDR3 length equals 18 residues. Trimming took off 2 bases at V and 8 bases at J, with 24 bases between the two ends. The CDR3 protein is CASSLTLLVTRGAEKLFF. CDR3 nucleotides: TGTGCCAGCAGCTTAACCCTTCTTGTGACCCGGGGCGCCGAAAAACTGTTTTTT.

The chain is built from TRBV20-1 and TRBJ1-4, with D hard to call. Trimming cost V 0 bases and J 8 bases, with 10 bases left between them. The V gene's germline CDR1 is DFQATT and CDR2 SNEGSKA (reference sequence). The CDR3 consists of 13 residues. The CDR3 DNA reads TGCAGTGCTAGAGACAGCGTAAGAGAAAAACTGTTTTTT. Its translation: CSARDSVREKLFF.

As DNA, the CDR3 is TGTGCCAGCCAAAAGGCGGCCCCTCGGGAGTACAATGAGCAGTTCTTC. Amino acid sequence: CASQKAAPREYNEQFF. V and J are TRBV6-6 and TRBJ2-1; possible D gene TRBD2, 6 bases. The CDR3 sequence is 16 residues long. Between the trimmed V and J ends, which lost 8 bases and 4 bases, there was a span of 21 bases. The V gene's germline CDR1 is MNHNY and CDR2 SVGAGI (reference sequence).

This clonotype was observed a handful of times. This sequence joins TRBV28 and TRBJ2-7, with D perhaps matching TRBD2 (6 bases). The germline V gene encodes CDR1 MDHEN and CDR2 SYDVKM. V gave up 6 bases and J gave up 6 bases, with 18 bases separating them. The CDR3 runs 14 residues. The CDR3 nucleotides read TGTGCCAGCAGCACAAGCGGCGGGGATTTCGAGCAGTACTTC. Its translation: CASSTSGGDFEQYF. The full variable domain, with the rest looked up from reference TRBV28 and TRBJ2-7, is DVKVTQSSRYLVKRTGEKVFLECVQDMDHENMFWYRQDPGLGLRLIYFSYDVKMKEKGDIPEGYSVSREKKERFSLILESASTNQTSMYLCASSTSGGDFEQYFGPGTRLTVT.

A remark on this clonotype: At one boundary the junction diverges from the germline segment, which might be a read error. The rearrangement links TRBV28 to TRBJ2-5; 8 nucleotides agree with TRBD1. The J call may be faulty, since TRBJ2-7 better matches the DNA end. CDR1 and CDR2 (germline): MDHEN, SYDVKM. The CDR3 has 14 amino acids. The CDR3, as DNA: TGTGCCAGCAGGGGGACAGGACGCTCCCACGAGCAGTACTTC. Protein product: CASRGTGRSHEQYF.

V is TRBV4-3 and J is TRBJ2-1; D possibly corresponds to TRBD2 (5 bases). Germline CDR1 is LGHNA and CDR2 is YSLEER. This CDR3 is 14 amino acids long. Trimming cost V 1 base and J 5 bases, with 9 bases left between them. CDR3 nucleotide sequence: TGCGCCAGCAGCCAAGGGGCGGGTAACAATGAGCAGTTCTTC. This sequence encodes CASSQGAGNNEQFF.

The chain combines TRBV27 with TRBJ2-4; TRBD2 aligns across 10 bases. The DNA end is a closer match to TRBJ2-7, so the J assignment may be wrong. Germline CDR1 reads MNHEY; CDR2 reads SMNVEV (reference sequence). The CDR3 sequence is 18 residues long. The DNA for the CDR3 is TGTGCCAGCAGTTTATTGGCTAGCGGGAGACTTAAGATCTACGAGCAGTACTTC. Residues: CASSLLASGRLKIYEQYF.

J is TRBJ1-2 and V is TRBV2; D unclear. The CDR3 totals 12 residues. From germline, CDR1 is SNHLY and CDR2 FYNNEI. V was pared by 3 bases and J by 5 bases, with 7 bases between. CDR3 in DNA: TGTGCCAGCAGTGACTTAGCATATGGCTACACCTTC. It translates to CASSDLAYGYTF.

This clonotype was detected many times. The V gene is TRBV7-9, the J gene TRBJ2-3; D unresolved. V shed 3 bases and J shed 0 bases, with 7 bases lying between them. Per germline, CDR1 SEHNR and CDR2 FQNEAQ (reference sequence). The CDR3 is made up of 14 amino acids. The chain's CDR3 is CASSFSASTDTQYF. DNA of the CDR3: TGTGCCAGCAGCTTCTCGGCTAGCACAGATACGCAGTATTTT.

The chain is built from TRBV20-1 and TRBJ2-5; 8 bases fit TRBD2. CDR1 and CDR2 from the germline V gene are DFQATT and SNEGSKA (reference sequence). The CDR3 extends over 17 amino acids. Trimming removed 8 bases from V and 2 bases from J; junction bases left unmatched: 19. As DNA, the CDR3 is TGCAGTTTGTCGACTGGCGGGGGGAATGGGGTACAAGAGACCCAGTACTTC. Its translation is CSLSTGGGNGVQETQYF.

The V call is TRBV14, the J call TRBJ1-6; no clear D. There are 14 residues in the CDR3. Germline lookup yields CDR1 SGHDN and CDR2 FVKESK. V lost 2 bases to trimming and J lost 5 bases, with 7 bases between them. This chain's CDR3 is CASSQPTNNSPLHF. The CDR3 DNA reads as TGTGCCAGCAGCCAACCGACTAATAATTCACCCCTCCACTTT.

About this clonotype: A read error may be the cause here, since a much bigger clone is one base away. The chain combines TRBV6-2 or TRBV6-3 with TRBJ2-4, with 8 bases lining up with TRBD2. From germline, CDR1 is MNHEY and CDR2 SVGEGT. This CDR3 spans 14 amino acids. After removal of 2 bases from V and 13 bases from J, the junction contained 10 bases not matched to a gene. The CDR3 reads CASSYHSSLAGQYF. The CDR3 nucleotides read TGTGCCAGCAGTTACCATTCATCCTTAGCGGGGCAGTACTTC.

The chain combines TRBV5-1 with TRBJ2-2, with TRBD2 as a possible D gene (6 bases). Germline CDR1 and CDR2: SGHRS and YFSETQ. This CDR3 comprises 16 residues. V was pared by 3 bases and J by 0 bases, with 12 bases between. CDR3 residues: CASSWRGESNTGELFF. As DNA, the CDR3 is TGCGCCAGCAGCTGGAGGGGAGAGTCGAACACCGGGGAGCTGTTTTTT. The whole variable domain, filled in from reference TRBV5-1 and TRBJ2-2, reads KAGVTQTPRYLIKTRGQQVTLSCSPISGHRSVSWYQQTPGQGLQFLFEYFSETQRNKGNFPGRFSGRQFSNSRSEMNVSTLELGDSALYLCASSWRGESNTGELFFGEGSRLTVL.

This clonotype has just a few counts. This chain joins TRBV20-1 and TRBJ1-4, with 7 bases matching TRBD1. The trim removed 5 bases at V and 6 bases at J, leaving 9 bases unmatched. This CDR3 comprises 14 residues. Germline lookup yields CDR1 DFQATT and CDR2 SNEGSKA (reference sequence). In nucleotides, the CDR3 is TGCAGTGCTTCTAACCAGGGGGAAGATGAAAAACTGTTTTTT. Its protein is CSASNQGEDEKLFF.

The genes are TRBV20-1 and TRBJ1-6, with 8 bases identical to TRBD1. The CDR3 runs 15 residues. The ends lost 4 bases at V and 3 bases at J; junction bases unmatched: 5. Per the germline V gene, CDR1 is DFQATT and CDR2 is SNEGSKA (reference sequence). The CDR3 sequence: CSAKTGQDYNSPLHF. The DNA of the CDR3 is TGCAGTGCTAAAACGGGACAGGACTATAATTCACCCCTCCACTTT.

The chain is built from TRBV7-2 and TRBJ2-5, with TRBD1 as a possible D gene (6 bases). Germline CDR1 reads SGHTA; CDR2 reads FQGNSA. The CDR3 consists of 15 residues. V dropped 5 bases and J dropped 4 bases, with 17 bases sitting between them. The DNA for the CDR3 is TGTGCCAGCAGCCCCAGATATACAGGGCTAGAGACCCAGTACTTC. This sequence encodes CASSPRYTGLETQYF. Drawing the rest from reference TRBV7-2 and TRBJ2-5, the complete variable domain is GAGVSQSPSNKVTEKGKDVELRCDPISGHTALYWYRQSLGQGLEFLIYFQGNSAPDKSGLPSDRFSAERTGGSVSTLTIQRTQQEDSAVYLCASSPRYTGLETQYFGPGTRLLVL.

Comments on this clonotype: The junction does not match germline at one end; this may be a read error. The DNA of the CDR3 is TGCGCCAGCAGCCGAGAAATAGCGGGAGTCCCCACAGATACGCGGTATTTT. This sequence encodes CASSREIAGVPTDTRYF. This sequence joins TRBV4-1 and TRBJ2-3; 9 bases agree with TRBD2. Germline assignment: CDR1 MGHRA and CDR2 YSYEKL. The CDR3 totals 17 residues.

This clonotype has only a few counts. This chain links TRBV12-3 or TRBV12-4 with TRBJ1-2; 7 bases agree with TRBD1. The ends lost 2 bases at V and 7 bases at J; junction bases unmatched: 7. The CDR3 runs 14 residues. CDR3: CASSLTSNRGGYTF. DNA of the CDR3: TGTGCCAGCAGTTTAACGTCGAACAGGGGTGGCTACACCTTC.

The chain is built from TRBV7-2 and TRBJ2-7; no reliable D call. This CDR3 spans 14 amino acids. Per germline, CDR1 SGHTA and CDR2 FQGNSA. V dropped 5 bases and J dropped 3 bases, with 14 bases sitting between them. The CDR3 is CASSPEVVSYEQYF. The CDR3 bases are TGTGCCAGCAGCCCCGAAGTGGTGAGCTACGAGCAGTACTTC.

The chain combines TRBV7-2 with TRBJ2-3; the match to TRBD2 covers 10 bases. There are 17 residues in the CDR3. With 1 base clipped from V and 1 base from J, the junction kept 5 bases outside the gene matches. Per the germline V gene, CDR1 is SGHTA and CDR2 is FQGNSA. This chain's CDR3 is CASSLGRLAGRTDTQYF. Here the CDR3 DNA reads TGTGCCAGCAGCTTAGGGAGACTAGCGGGCCGCACAGATACGCAGTATTTT.